This is a list of T cell receptor beta chains from one sample in a study of CD8 T cells in ankylosing spondylitis. MiXCR was run by TCRdb on the 5' RACE reads, yielding one entry per CDR3 protein. This repertoire shows 300,000 to 400,000 distinct CDR3 sequences, 20% found once; its top ten account for less than 15%. The sequenced material came from blood, either unsorted or a sorted T cell fraction (not recorded which). These receptors were collected from a male donor with ankylosing spondylitis or in good health (not recorded which). Each CDR3 is given with its conserved first and last residue. The D gene is left open where the match is weak. The size of a clone is reported for some rows only, either as once, few or many, or as a class for expanded clones.

length: 16
J: TRBJ2-6
size: few
D: -
V: TRBV11-2
CDR3: CASSLETPSGANVLTF
DNA: TGTGCCAGCAGCTTAGAGACCCCCTCTGGGGCCAACGTCCTGACTTTC

length: 13
J: TRBJ2-1
size: few
D: -
V: TRBV25-1
CDR3: CASSEGPSHEQFF
DNA: TGTGCCAGCAGTGAAGGGCCCTCCCATGAGCAGTTCTTC

length: 12
J: TRBJ2-7
size: -
D: -
V: TRBV29-1
CDR3: CSASTVTYEQYF
DNA: TGCAGCGCCTCGACGGTTACCTACGAGCAGTACTTC

length: 13
J: TRBJ2-2
size: -
D: TRBD1
V: TRBV6-2/TRBV6-3
CDR3: CATGDRAWGELFF
DNA: TGTGCCACCGGGGACAGGGCCTGGGGGGAGCTGTTTTTT

length: 11
J: TRBJ2-3
size: few
D: -
V: TRBV25-1
CDR3: CASSEVGMKYF
DNA: TGTGCCAGCAGTGAGGTAGGAATGAAGTATTTT

length: 16
J: TRBJ2-2
size: few
D: -
V: TRBV6-5
CDR3: CASSYSTGGLTGELFF
DNA: TGTGCCAGCAGTTACTCTACCGGGGGGCTGACCGGGGAGCTGTTTTTT

length: 14
J: TRBJ1-1
size: few
D: -
V: TRBV11-2
CDR3: CASSSWTENTEAFF
DNA: TGTGCCAGCAGCTCATGGACGGAGAACACTGAAGCTTTCTTT

length: 16
J: TRBJ2-3
size: -
D: -
V: TRBV4-1
CDR3: CASSQEIRLGGPTQYF
DNA: TGCGCCAGCAGCCAAGAAATTCGCCTGGGGGGACCGACGCAGTATTTT

length: 13
J: TRBJ2-2
size: many
D: -
V: TRBV6-1
CDR3: CASSDTFLGELFF
DNA: TGTGCCAGCAGTGATACATTCTTAGGGGAGCTGTTTTTT

length: 14
J: TRBJ2-3
size: many
D: -
V: TRBV9
CDR3: CASSGFISTDTQYF
DNA: TGTGCCAGCAGCGGCTTTATTAGCACAGATACGCAGTATTTT

length: 15
J: TRBJ1-2
size: -
D: -
V: TRBV20-1
CDR3: CSARDMEYPNYGYTF
DNA: TGCAGTGCTAGAGATATGGAGTATCCTAACTATGGCTACACCTTC

length: 16
J: TRBJ2-5
size: -
D: -
V: TRBV14
CDR3: CASSQGATGDQETQYF
DNA: TGTGCCAGCAGCCAAGGGGCGACAGGCGACCAAGAGACCCAGTACTTC

length: 14
J: TRBJ2-7
size: once
D: -
V: TRBV28
CDR3: CASSLRTSLDEQYF
DNA: TGTGCCAGCAGCCTCCGGACCTCCTTGGACGAGCAGTACTTC

length: 17
J: TRBJ1-5
size: few
D: -
V: TRBV12-3/TRBV12-4
CDR3: CASSSGVDRVRGQPQHF
DNA: TGTGCCAGCAGTTCAGGGGTGGATAGGGTGCGAGGTCAGCCCCAGCATTTT

length: 16
J: TRBJ2-3
size: -
D: TRBD2
V: TRBV6-5
CDR3: CASSYVASGGTDTQYF
DNA: TGTGCCAGCAGTTACGTGGCTAGCGGTGGTACAGATACGCAGTATTTT

length: 16
J: TRBJ2-1
size: -
D: TRBD2
V: TRBV5-1
CDR3: CASSLGRGVSYNEQFF
DNA: TGCGCCAGCAGCTTGGGGCGGGGGGTCTCCTACAATGAGCAGTTCTTC

length: 15
J: TRBJ1-5
size: few
D: TRBD1
V: TRBV7-8
CDR3: CASSLDRGYDQPQHF
DNA: TGTGCCAGCAGCTTGGACAGGGGGTACGATCAGCCCCAGCATTTT

length: 12
J: TRBJ2-5
size: -
D: TRBD2
V: TRBV15
CDR3: CATSGGWETQYF
DNA: TGTGCCACTTCGGGGGGTTGGGAGACCCAGTACTTC

length: 14
J: TRBJ2-7
size: once
D: TRBD2
V: TRBV20-1
CDR3: CSATRLAATYEQYF
DNA: TGCAGTGCTACCAGACTAGCGGCCACCTACGAGCAGTACTTC

length: 15
J: TRBJ2-1
size: -
D: -
V: TRBV9
CDR3: CASSVVGAFGHEQFF
DNA: TGTGCCAGCAGCGTAGTTGGGGCTTTTGGGCATGAGCAGTTCTTC

length: 21
J: TRBJ2-6
size: few
D: TRBD1
V: TRBV29-1
CDR3: CSVRLTDPGDSHFSGANVLTF
DNA: TGCAGCGTTCGTTTAACCGACCCCGGGGACAGCCACTTCTCTGGGGCCAACGTCCTGACTTTC

length: 15
J: TRBJ2-2
size: few
D: TRBD2
V: TRBV6-4
CDR3: CASSPGGAVTGELFF
DNA: TGTGCCAGCAGTCCCGGGGGGGCCGTGACCGGGGAGCTGTTTTTT

length: 13
J: TRBJ1-4
size: few
D: -
V: TRBV15
CDR3: CATSRDWREKLFF
DNA: TGTGCCACCAGCAGAGATTGGAGGGAAAAACTGTTTTTT

length: 13
J: TRBJ2-1
size: -
D: -
V: TRBV18
CDR3: CASSPIGVNEQFF
DNA: TGTGCCAGCTCACCTATTGGGGTAAATGAGCAGTTCTTC

length: 15
J: TRBJ2-3
size: few
D: TRBD1
V: TRBV20-1
CDR3: CSARAGTGWYNTQYF
DNA: TGCAGTGCTAGGGCGGGGACAGGGTGGTATAATACGCAGTATTTT

length: 17
J: TRBJ2-1
size: -
D: TRBD2
V: TRBV20-1
CDR3: CSADYLGRGSSYNEQFF
DNA: TGCAGTGCGGATTATCTAGGGCGGGGGAGCTCCTACAATGAGCAGTTCTTC

length: 15
J: TRBJ1-2
size: -
D: -
V: TRBV3-1
CDR3: CASSQLRTGSYGYTF
DNA: TGTGCCAGCAGCCAACTTAGGACGGGGAGCTATGGCTACACCTTC

length: 11
J: TRBJ2-1
size: many
D: -
V: TRBV7-9
CDR3: CASSLGDEQFF
DNA: TGTGCCAGCAGCTTAGGGGATGAGCAGTTCTTC

length: 15
J: TRBJ1-1
size: few
D: -
V: TRBV15
CDR3: CATSRDRGAGTEAFF
DNA: TGTGCCACCAGCAGAGATCGGGGCGCCGGCACTGAAGCTTTCTTT

length: 15
J: TRBJ2-5
size: few
D: TRBD2
V: TRBV11-2
CDR3: CASSEKLAGGLGKYF
DNA: TGTGCCAGCAGCGAAAAGCTAGCGGGGGGGCTCGGGAAGTACTTC

length: 15
J: TRBJ2-7
size: many
D: -
V: TRBV4-2
CDR3: CASSQGTRGYYEQYF
DNA: TGTGCCAGCAGCCAAGGTACAAGGGGCTACTACGAGCAGTACTTC

length: 17
J: TRBJ2-2
size: few
D: -
V: TRBV12-3/TRBV12-4
CDR3: CASSLVGGPPNTGELFF
DNA: TGTGCCAGCAGTTTAGTAGGGGGACCCCCGAACACCGGGGAGCTGTTTTTT

length: 12
J: TRBJ2-4
size: few
D: -
V: TRBV29-1
CDR3: CSAEGTKNIQYF
DNA: TGCAGCGCCGAGGGGACCAAAAACATTCAGTACTTC

length: 13
J: TRBJ2-7
size: -
D: -
V: TRBV10-2
CDR3: CASSEPTIDEQYF
DNA: TGCGCCAGCAGTGAGCCTACGATTGACGAGCAGTACTTC

length: 14
J: TRBJ2-6
size: many
D: -
V: TRBV25-1
CDR3: CASRPRAGANVLTF
DNA: TGTGCCAGCAGACCGCGGGCTGGGGCCAACGTCCTGACTTTC

length: 13
J: TRBJ2-7
size: -
D: -
V: TRBV4-1
CDR3: CASSQSDYYEQYF
DNA: TGCGCCAGCAGCCAAAGCGATTACTACGAGCAGTACTTC

length: 12
J: TRBJ1-4
size: -
D: -
V: TRBV3-1
CDR3: CASSQDQEKLFF
DNA: TGTGCCAGCAGCCAAGATCAAGAAAAACTGTTTTTT

length: 13
J: TRBJ2-7
size: few
D: -
V: TRBV5-6
CDR3: CASSLASGDEQYF
DNA: TGTGCCAGCAGCTTGGCCTCAGGGGATGAGCAGTACTTC

length: 16
J: TRBJ2-3
size: few
D: TRBD2
V: TRBV9
CDR3: CASSAWTGGPTDTQYF
DNA: TGTGCCAGCAGCGCCTGGACGGGGGGGCCTACAGATACGCAGTATTTT

length: 12
J: TRBJ2-4
size: few
D: -
V: TRBV6-6
CDR3: CATAGGENIQYF
DNA: TGTGCCACGGCTGGGGGCGAAAACATTCAGTACTTC

length: 12
J: TRBJ2-7
size: few
D: -
V: TRBV12-3/TRBV12-4
CDR3: CASMSGAYEQYF
DNA: TGTGCCAGCATGTCTGGAGCCTACGAGCAGTACTTC

length: 17
J: TRBJ2-1
size: -
D: TRBD2
V: TRBV6-2/TRBV6-3
CDR3: CASSSVPLAGLDNEQFF
DNA: TGTGCCAGCAGTTCGGTCCCACTAGCGGGGCTCGACAATGAGCAGTTCTTC

length: 15
J: TRBJ2-5
size: few
D: -
V: TRBV25-1
CDR3: CASSDTGWNQETQYF
DNA: TGTGCCAGCAGTGATACAGGGTGGAACCAAGAGACCCAGTACTTC

length: 15
J: TRBJ2-7
size: -
D: -
V: TRBV13
CDR3: CASSLSAGDAYEQYF
DNA: TGTGCCAGCAGCTTAAGTGCAGGAGATGCCTACGAGCAGTACTTC

length: 14
J: TRBJ2-1
size: -
D: -
V: TRBV7-9
CDR3: CASSFPPGLWEQFF
DNA: TGTGCCAGCAGCTTTCCGCCCGGGCTGTGGGAGCAGTTCTTC

length: 13
J: TRBJ2-1
size: once
D: -
V: TRBV28
CDR3: CASSFSGRVEQFF
DNA: TGTGCCAGCAGTTTCAGTGGTAGGGTCGAGCAGTTCTTC

length: 13
J: TRBJ2-2
size: once
D: -
V: TRBV7-9
CDR3: CASSPLRTGELFF
DNA: TGTGCCAGCAGCCCCTTAAGGACCGGGGAGCTGTTTTTT

length: 13
J: TRBJ2-7
size: -
D: TRBD1
V: TRBV24-1
CDR3: CATRQGASYEQYF
DNA: TGTGCCACCAGGCAGGGGGCGTCCTACGAGCAGTACTTC